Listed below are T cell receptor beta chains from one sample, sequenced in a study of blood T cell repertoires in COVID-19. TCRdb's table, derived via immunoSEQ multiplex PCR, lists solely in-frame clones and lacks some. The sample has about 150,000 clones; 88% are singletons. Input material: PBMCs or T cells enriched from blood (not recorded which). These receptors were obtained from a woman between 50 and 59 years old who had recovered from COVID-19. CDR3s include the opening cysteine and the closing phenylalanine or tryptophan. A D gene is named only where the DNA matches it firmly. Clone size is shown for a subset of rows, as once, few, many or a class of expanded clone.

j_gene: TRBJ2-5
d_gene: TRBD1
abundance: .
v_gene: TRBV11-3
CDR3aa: CASRDRVGETQYF
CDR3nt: TGTGCCAGCAGGGACAGGGTAGGGGAGACCCAGTACTTC

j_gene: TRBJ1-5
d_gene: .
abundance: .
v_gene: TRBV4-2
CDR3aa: CASSPSHSGRNQPQHF
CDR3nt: TGTGCCAGCAGCCCCTCCCACTCAGGTCGCAATCAGCCCCAGCATTTT

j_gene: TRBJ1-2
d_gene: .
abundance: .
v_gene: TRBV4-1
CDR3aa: CASTEVNSLYGYTF
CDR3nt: TGCGCCAGCACCGAAGTAAACTCCCTCTATGGCTACACCTTC

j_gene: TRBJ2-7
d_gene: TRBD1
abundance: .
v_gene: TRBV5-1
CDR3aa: CASSSGQGYEQYF
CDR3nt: TGCGCCAGCAGCTCGGGACAGGGCTACGAGCAGTACTTC

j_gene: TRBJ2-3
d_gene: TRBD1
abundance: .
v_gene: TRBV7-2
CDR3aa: CASSLSGTADTQYF
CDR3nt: TGTGCCAGCAGCTTATCCGGGACAGCAGATACGCAGTATTTT

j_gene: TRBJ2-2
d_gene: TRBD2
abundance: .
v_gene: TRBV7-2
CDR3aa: CASSLGLAGAGSNTGELFF
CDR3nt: TGTGCCAGCAGCTTAGGCCTAGCGGGGGCTGGGTCCAACACCGGGGAGCTGTTTTTT

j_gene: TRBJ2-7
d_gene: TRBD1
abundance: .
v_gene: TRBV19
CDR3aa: CASRAGQGWTYEQYF
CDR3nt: TGTGCCAGTAGAGCAGGACAGGGTTGGACCTACGAGCAGTACTTC

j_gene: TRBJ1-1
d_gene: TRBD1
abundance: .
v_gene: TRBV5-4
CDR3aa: CASSQTGGRLNTEAFF
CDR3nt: TGTGCCAGCAGCCAGACAGGGGGTCGACTGAACACTGAAGCTTTCTTT

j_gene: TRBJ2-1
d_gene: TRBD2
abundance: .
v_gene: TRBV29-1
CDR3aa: CSGISGGVSYNEQFF
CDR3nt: TGCAGCGGGATTAGCGGGGGAGTTTCCTACAATGAGCAGTTCTTC

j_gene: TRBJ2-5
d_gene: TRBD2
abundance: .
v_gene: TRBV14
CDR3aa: CASSPGLARETQYF
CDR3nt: TGTGCCAGCAGCCCGGGACTAGCCCGGGAGACCCAGTACTTC

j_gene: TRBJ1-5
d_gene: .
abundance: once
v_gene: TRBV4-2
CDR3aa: CASSQGRQNNQPQHF
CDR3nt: TGTGCCAGCAGCCAAGGCCGACAGAACAATCAGCCCCAGCATTTT

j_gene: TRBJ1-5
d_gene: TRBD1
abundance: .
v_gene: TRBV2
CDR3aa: CASRGQGAGNQPQHF
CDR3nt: TGTGCCAGCAGGGGACAGGGGGCGGGCAATCAGCCCCAGCATTTT

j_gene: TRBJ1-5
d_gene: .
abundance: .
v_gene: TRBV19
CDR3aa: CASSGGGTGNQPQHF
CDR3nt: TGTGCCAGTAGTGGGGGGGGCACTGGCAATCAGCCCCAGCATTTT

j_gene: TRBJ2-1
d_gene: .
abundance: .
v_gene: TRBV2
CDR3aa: CASNEPGLPSNEQFF
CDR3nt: TGTGCCAGCAACGAACCGGGACTCCCTTCCAATGAGCAGTTCTTC

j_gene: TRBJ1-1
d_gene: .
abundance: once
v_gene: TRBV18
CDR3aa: CASSPDLTNEAFF
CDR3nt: TGTGCCAGCTCACCGGACTTAACGAATGAAGCTTTCTTT

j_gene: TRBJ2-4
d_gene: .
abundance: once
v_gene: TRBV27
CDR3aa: CASSLTYRGLAKNIQYF
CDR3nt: TGTGCCAGCAGTTTGACTTACCGGGGACTAGCCAAAAACATTCAGTACTTC

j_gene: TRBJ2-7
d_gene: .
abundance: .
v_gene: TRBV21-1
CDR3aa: CASSKGKRGGYEQYF
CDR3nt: TGTGCCAGCAGCAAAGGGAAGCGGGGGGGCTACGAGCAGTACTTC

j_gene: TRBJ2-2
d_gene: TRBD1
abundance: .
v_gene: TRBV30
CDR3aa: CAWSLGTGAAWELFF
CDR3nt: TGTGCCTGGAGTTTGGGGACAGGGGCGGCCTGGGAGCTGTTTTTT

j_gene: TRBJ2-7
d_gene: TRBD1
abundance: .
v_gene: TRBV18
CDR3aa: CASSQNPGQGKNEQYF
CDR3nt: TGTGCCAGCTCACAAAACCCCGGACAGGGAAAGAACGAGCAGTACTTC

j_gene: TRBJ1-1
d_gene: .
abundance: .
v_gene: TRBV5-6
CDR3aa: CASSLAGQGEAFF
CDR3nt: TGTGCCAGCAGCTTGGCCGGTCAGGGTGAAGCTTTCTTT

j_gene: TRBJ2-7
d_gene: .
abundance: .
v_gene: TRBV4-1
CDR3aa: CASSQEQQTSYEQYF
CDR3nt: TGCGCCAGCAGCCAAGAACAACAGACCAGCTACGAGCAGTACTTC

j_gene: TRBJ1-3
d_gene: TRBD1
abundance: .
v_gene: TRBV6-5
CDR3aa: CATRGTGGNTIYF
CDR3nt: TGTGCCACCAGGGGGACGGGAGGCAACACCATATATTTT

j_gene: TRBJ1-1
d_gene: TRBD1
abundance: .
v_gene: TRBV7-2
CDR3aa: CASSRAPGQGEAFF
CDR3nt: TGTGCCAGCAGCCGCGCTCCGGGACAGGGTGAAGCTTTCTTT

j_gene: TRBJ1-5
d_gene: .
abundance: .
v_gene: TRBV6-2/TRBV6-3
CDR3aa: CASSLQGFQPQHF
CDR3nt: TGTGCCAGCAGTTTACAGGGATTCCAGCCCCAGCATTTT

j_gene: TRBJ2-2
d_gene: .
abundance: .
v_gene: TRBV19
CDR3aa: CAGRAGGELFF
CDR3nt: TGTGCCGGCCGGGCGGGAGGGGAGCTGTTTTTT

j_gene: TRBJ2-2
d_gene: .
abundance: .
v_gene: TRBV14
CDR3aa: CASSQEMSGELFF
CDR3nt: TGTGCCAGCAGCCAAGAAATGTCGGGGGAGCTGTTTTTT

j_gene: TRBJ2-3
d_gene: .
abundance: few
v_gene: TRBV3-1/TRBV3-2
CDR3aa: CASSRLGGSTDTQYF
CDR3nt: TGTGCCAGCAGCCGGTTGGGAGGATCCACAGATACGCAGTATTTT

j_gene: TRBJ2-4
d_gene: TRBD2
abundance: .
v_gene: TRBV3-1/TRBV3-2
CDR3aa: CASSQAGGSLKNIQYF
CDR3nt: TGTGCCAGCAGCCAAGCGGGGGGTTCCCTTAAAAACATTCAGTACTTC

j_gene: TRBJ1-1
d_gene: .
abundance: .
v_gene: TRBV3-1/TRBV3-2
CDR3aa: CASSQERRDTEAFF
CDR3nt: TGTGCCAGCAGCCAAGAGAGGAGGGACACTGAAGCTTTCTTT

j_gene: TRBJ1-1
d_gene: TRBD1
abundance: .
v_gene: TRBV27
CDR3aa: CASGQGQGFMNTEAFF
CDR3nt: TGTGCCAGCGGTCAGGGACAGGGCTTTATGAACACTGAAGCTTTCTTT

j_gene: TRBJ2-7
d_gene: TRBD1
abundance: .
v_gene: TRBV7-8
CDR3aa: CASSLAGTASYEQYF
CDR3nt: TGTGCCAGCAGCTTAGCCGGGACAGCTTCCTACGAGCAGTACTTC

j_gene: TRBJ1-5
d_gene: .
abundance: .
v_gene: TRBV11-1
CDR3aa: CASSPAGNNQPQHF
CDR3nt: TGTGCCAGCAGTCCGGCAGGCAACAATCAGCCCCAGCATTTT

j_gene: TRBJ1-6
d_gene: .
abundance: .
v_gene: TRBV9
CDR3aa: CASSVKAGSQNSPLHF
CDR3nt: TGTGCCAGCAGCGTAAAGGCGGGGTCCCAAAATTCACCCCTCCACTTT

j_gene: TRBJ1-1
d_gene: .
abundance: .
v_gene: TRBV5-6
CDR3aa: CASSFLGGTEAFF
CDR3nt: TGTGCCAGCAGCTTCTTAGGGGGCACTGAAGCTTTCTTT

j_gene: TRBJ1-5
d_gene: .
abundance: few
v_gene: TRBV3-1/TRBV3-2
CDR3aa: CASSQDYSNQPQHF
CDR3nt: TGTGCCAGCAGCCAAGACTATAGCAATCAGCCCCAGCATTTT

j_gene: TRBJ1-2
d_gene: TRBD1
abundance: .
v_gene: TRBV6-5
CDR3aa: CASRPPGTGGFGYTF
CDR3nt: TGTGCCAGCAGACCGCCCGGGACAGGGGGCTTTGGCTACACCTTC

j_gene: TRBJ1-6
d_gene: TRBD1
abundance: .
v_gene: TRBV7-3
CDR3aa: CASSLRDSGSPLHF
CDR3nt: TGTGCCAGCAGCCTCCGGGACAGTGGGTCACCCCTCCACTTT

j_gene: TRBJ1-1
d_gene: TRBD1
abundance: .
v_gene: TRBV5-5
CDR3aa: CASSPSTGSRNTEAFF
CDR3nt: TGTGCCAGCAGCCCGTCGACAGGGTCCCGAAACACTGAAGCTTTCTTT

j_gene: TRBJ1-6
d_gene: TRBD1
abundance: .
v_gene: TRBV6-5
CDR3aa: CASSRQGVNSPLHF
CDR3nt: TGTGCCAGCAGTCGACAGGGGGTTAATTCACCCCTCCACTTT

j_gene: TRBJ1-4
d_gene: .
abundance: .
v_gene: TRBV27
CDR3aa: CASSLSGFAEKLFF
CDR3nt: TGTGCCAGCAGTTTATCCGGGTTTGCTGAAAAACTGTTTTTT

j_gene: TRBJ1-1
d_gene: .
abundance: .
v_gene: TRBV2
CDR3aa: CASSSPDSNTEAFF
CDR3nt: TGTGCCAGCAGCTCCCCGGACTCGAACACTGAAGCTTTCTTT

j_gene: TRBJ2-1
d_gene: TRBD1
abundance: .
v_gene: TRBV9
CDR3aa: CASSSGQGTYNEQFF
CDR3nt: TGTGCCAGCAGCTCCGGACAGGGAACCTACAATGAGCAGTTCTTC

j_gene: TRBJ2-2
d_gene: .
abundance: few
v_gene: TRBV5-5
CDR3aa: CASSLLEAGELFF
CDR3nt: TGTGCCAGCAGCTTGCTAGAGGCCGGGGAGCTGTTTTTT

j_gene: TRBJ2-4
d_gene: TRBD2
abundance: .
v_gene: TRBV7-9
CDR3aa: CASSFGDYANIQYF
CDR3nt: TGTGCCAGCAGCTTTGGGGACTATGCAAACATTCAGTACTTC

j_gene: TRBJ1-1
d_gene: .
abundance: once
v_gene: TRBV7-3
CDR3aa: CASSLQGWNTEAFF
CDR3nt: TGTGCCAGCAGCTTACAGGGCTGGAACACTGAAGCTTTCTTT

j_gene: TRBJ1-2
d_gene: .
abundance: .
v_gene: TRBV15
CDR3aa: CATSRGWGGSYGYTF
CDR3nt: TGTGCCACCAGCAGAGGTTGGGGGGGGAGCTATGGCTACACCTTC

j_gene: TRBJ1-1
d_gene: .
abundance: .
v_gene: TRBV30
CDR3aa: CAWSVSRGNTEAFF
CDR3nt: TGTGCCTGGAGTGTAAGCAGGGGGAACACTGAAGCTTTCTTT

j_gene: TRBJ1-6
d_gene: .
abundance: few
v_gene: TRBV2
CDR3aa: CASSEVGGRSPLHF
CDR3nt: TGTGCCAGCAGTGAGGTGGGGGGTAGATCACCCCTCCACTTT